This T cell receptor beta chain derives from a study of shared clonotypes between healthy human individuals. V was trimmed by 6 bases and J by 1 base, leaving 16 bases between them. CDR3 length: 15 residues. Germline CDR1 MNHNY, CDR2 SVGAGI (reference sequence). The data were produced by immunoSEQ multiplex PCR, yet TCRdb's version contains in-frame clones alone and is incomplete. The table records 2 million to 2.5 million clones, roughly 95% of them present only once. The clonotype was recovered from a man aged 18 to 29 in good health. Sequencing was performed on naive CD4+ T cells sorted from blood. Regarding subset: CD45RA+ positively selected. This chain joins TRBV6-6 and TRBJ2-7, with D perhaps TRBD1 (6 bases). The CDR3 sequence is CASRGTGSASYEQYF. The CDR3 DNA reads as TGTGCCAGCAGGGGAACAGGGTCGGCTTCCTACGAGCAGTACTTC.